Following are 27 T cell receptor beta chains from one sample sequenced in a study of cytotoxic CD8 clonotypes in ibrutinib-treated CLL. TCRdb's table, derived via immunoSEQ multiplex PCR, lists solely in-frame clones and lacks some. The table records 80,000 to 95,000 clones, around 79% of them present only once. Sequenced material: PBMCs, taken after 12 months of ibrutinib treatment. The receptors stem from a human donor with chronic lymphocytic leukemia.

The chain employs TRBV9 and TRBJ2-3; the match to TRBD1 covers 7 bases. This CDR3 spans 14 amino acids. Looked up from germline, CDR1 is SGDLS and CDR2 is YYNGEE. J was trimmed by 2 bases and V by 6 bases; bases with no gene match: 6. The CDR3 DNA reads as TGTGCCAGCAACCGAAGGGGGCCCACAGATACGCAGTATTTT. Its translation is CASNRRGPTDTQYF.

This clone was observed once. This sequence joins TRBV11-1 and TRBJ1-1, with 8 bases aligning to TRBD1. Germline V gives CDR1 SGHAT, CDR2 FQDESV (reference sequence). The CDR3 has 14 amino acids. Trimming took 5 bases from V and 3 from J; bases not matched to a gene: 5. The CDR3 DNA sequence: TGTGCCAGCAGCGGACAGGGTCTTGACACTGAAGCTTTCTTT. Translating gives CASSGQGLDTEAFF.

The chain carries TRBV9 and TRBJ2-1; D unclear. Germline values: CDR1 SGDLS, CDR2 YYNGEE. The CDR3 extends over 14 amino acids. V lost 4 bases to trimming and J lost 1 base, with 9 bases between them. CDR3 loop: CASSPQSSYNEQFF. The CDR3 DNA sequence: TGTGCCAGCAGCCCCCAGAGTTCCTACAATGAGCAGTTCTTC.

CDR3 bases: TGCGCCAGCAGCTTGGCCGGGAGGCGGGCCAACTACGAGCAGTACTTC. It codes for CASSLAGRRANYEQYF. The chain links TRBV5-1 to TRBJ2-7; TRBD2 agrees at 7 bases. The CDR3 totals 16 residues. Trimming at V came to 0 bases and at J to 3 bases, leaving 9 bases not matched to a gene. Germline assignment: CDR1 SGHRS and CDR2 YFSETQ. Full variable domain (remainder filled in from reference TRBV5-1 and TRBJ2-7): KAGVTQTPRYLIKTRGQQVTLSCSPISGHRSVSWYQQTPGQGLQFLFEYFSETQRNKGNFPGRFSGRQFSNSRSEMNVSTLELGDSALYLCASSLAGRRANYEQYFGPGTRLTVT.

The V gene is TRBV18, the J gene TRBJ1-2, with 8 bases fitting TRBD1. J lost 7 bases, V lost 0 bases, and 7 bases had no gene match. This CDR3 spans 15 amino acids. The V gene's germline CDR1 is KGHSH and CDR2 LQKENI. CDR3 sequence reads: CASSPPRRGQGGYTF. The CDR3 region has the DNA TGTGCCAGCTCACCACCGCGCAGGGGGCAGGGTGGCTACACCTTC.

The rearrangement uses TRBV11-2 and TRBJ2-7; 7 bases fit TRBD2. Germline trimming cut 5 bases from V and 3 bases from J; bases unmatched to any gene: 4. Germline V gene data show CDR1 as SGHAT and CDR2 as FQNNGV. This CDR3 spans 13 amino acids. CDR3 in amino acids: CASSPSGGYEQYF. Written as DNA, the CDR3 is TGTGCCAGCAGCCCCTCGGGGGGCTACGAGCAGTACTTC.

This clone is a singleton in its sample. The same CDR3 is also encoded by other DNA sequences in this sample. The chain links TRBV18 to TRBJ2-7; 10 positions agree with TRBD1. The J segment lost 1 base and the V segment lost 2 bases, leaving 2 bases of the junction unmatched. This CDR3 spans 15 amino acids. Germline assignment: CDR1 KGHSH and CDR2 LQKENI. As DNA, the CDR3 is TGTGCCAGCTCACCAGGGACAGGGGCGTCCTACGAGCAGTACTTC. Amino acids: CASSPGTGASYEQYF.

The CDR3 sequence is CASSIGLGLAGGPGEQFF. In DNA form, the CDR3 reads TGTGCCAGTAGTATAGGCCTTGGACTAGCGGGAGGGCCGGGTGAGCAGTTCTTC. This chain links TRBV19 with TRBJ2-1, with 15 bases that match TRBD2. Germline CDR1 reads LNHDA; CDR2 reads SQIVND (reference sequence). CDR3 size: 18 residues. The junction had 10 bases not matched to a gene; V was cut back by 1 base and J by 9 bases.

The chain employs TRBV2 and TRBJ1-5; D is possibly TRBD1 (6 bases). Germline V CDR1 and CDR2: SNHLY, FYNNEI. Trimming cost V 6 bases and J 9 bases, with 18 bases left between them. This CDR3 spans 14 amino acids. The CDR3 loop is CASRPQGASGPQHF. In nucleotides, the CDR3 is TGTGCCAGCAGGCCACAGGGTGCCTCGGGGCCCCAGCATTTT.

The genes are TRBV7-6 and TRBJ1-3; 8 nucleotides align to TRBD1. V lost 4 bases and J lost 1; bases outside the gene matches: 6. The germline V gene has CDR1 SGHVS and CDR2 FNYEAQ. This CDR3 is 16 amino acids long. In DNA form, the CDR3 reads TGTGCCAGCAGCTCGCGACAGGGGACTTCTGGAAACACCATATATTTT. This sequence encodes CASSSRQGTSGNTIYF.

DNA of the CDR3: TGTGCCAGCAGCTTAGTTCCGGGGGGGGCTACGCAGTATTTT. Translation: CASSLVPGGATQYF. The chain links TRBV11-2 to TRBJ2-3; 8 bases match TRBD2. This CDR3 region has 14 residues. Trimming at V came to 1 base and at J to 8 bases, leaving 5 bases not matched to a gene. Germline CDR1 is SGHAT and CDR2 is FQNNGV.

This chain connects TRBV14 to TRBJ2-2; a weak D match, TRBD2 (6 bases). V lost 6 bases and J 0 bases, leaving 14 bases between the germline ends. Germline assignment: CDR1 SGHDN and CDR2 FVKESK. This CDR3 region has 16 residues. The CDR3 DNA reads TGTGCCAGCAGTCAGCAACTAGCAACGAACACCGGGGAGCTGTTTTTT. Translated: CASSQQLATNTGELFF.

CDR3 protein: CASSGATALYGYTF. The CDR3 nucleotides are TGTGCCAGCAGCGGAGCAACAGCCCTCTATGGCTACACCTTC. The J gene is TRBJ1-2, the V gene TRBV9; unclear D gene. Germline V CDR1 and CDR2: SGDLS, YYNGEE. With 3 bases removed from V and 4 bases from J, the gap between germline ends came to 13 bases. This CDR3 comprises 14 residues.

Written as DNA, the CDR3 is TGTGCCAGCAGCCCCGAAGAGGGGGGCGGCGGGGAGACCCAGTACTTC. As protein: CASSPEEGGGGETQYF. The gene calls are TRBV7-2 and TRBJ2-5; tentatively, D is TRBD1 or TRBD2 (6 bases each). The germline V gene has CDR1 SGHTA and CDR2 FQGNSA. This CDR3 comprises 16 residues. Trimming removed 5 bases at V and 5 bases at J, with 21 bases between.

The CDR3 nucleotides read TGTGCCAGCAGTTTCCTCGGGCGCCGGGGGAGGTCTGGGGCCAACGTCCTGACTTTC. Translating gives CASSFLGRRGRSGANVLTF. The chain employs TRBV28 and TRBJ2-6; D possibly corresponds to TRBD2 (6 bases). From germline, CDR1 is MDHEN and CDR2 SYDVKM. The CDR3 has 19 residues. The V gene lost 3 bases and the J gene lost 1 base, with 19 bases spanning the gap.

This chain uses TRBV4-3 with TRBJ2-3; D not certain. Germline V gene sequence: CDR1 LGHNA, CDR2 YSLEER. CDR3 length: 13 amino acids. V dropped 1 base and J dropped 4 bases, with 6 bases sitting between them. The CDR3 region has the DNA TGCGCCAGCAGCCAAGGTTTGGCAGATACGCAGTATTTT. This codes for CASSQGLADTQYF.

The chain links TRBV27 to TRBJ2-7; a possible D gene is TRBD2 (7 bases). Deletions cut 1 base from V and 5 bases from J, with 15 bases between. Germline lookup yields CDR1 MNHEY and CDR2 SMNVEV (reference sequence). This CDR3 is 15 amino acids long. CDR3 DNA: TGTGCCAGCAGTTTATTTGAGGGGGGGTCACACGAGCAGTACTTC. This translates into CASSLFEGGSHEQYF.

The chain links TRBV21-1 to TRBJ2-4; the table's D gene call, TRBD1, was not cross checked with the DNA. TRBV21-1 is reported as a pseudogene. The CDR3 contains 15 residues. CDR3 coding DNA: TGTGCCAGCAGCATTCGCAGGGGGCCCAAAAACATTCAGTACTTC. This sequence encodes CASSIRRGPKNIQYF.

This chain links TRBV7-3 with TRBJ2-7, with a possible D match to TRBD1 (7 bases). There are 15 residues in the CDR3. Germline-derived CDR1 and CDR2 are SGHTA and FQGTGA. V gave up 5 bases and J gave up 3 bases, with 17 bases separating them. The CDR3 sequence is CASSPRRGPIYEQYF. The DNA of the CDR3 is TGTGCCAGCAGCCCGCGGAGGGGGCCGATCTACGAGCAGTACTTC.

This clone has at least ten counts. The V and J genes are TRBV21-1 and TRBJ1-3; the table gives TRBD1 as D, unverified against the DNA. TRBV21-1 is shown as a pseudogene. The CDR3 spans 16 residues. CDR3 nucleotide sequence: TGTGCCAGCAGCAAAGGCCCGGACAGCTCTGGAAACACCATATATTTT. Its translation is CASSKGPDSSGNTIYF.

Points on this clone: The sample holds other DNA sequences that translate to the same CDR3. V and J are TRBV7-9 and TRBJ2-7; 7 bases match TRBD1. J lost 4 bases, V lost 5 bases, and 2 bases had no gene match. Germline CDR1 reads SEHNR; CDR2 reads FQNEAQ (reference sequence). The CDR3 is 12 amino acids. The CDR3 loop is CASSPTGYEQYF. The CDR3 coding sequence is TGTGCCAGCAGCCCGACAGGGTACGAGCAGTACTTC.

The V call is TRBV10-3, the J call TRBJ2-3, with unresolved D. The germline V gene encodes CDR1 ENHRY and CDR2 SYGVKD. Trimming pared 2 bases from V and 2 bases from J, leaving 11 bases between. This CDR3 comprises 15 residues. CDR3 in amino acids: CAISEATGNTDTQYF. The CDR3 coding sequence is TGTGCCATCAGTGAGGCCACTGGGAACACAGATACGCAGTATTTT.

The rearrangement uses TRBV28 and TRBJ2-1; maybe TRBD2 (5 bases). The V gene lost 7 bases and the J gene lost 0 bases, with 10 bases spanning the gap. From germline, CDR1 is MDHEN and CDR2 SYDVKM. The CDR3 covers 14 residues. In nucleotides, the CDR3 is TGTGCCAGCATTGGTGCGGGCTCCTACAATGAGCAGTTCTTC. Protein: CASIGAGSYNEQFF.

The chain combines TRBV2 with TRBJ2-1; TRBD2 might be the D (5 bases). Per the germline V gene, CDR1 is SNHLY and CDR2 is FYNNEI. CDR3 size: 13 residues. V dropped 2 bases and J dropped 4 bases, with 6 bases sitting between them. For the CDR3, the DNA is TGTGCCAGCAGTGAACTAGCTTACAATGAGCAGTTCTTC. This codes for CASSELAYNEQFF.

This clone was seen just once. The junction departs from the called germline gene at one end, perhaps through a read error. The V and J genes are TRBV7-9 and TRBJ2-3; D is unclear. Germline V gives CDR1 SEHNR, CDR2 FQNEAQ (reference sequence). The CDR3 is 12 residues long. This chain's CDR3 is CASSLGTDTQYF. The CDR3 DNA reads TGTGCCAGCAGCTTAGGCACCGATACGCAGTATTTT.

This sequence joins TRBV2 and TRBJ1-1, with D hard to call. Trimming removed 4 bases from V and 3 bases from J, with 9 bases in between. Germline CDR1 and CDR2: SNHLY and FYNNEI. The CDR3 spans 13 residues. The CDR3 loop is CASSAQTDTEAFF. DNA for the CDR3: TGTGCCAGCAGTGCCCAGACGGACACTGAAGCTTTCTTT.

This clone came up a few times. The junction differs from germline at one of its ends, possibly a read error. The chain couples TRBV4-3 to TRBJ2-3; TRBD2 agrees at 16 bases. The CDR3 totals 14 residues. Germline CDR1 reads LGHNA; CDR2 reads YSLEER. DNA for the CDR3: TGCGCCAGCAGCCAAGATGTGGGGACTAGCGGGAGGGATTTT. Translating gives CASSQDVGTSGRDF.